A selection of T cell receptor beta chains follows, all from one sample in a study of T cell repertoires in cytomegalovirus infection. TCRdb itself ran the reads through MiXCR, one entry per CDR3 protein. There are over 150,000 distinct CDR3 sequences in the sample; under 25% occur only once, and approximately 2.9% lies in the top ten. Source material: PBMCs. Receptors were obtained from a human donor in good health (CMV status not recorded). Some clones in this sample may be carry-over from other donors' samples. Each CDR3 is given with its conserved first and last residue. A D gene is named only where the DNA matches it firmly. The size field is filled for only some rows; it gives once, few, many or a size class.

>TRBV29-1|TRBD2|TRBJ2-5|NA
CSVARLAGQETQYF
TGCAGCGTTGCACGCCTAGCGGGACAAGAGACCCAGTACTTC
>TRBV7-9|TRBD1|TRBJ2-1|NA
CASSSGQGIGNEQFF
TGTGCCAGCAGCTCGGGACAGGGAATTGGCAATGAGCAGTTCTTC
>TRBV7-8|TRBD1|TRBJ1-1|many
CASSGGQMNTEAFF
TGTGCCAGCAGCGGGGGACAGATGAACACTGAAGCTTTCTTT
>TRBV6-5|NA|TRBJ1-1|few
CASSTPGPEGNTEAFF
TGTGCCAGCAGCACCCCGGGCCCCGAAGGGAACACTGAAGCTTTCTTT
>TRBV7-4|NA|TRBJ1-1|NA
CASSPRHGTEAFF
TGTGCCAGCAGCCCCCGGCATGGGACTGAAGCTTTCTTT
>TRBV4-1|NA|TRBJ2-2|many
CASTQDRDANTGELFF
TGCGCCAGCACCCAGGATAGGGACGCGAACACCGGGGAGCTGTTTTTT
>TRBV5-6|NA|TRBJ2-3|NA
CASSLNFGSNTDTQYF
TGTGCCAGCAGCTTGAATTTCGGCAGTAACACAGATACGCAGTATTTT
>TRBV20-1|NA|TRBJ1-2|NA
CGARENYGYTF
TGCGGGGCCCGGGAGAACTATGGCTACACCTTC
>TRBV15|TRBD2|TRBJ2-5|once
CATSREKAGGYQETQYF
TGTGCCACCAGCAGAGAAAAAGCGGGAGGTTACCAAGAGACCCAGTACTTC
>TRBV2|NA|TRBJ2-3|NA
CASRSNGGPTDTQYF
TGTGCCAGCAGGTCGAACGGGGGACCCACAGATACGCAGTATTTT
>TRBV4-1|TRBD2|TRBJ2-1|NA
CASSQDRTSGSHEQFF
TGCGCCAGCAGCCAAGATAGGACTAGCGGGAGTCATGAGCAGTTCTTC
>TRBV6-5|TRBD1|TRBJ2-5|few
CASGTVETQYF
TGTGCCAGCGGGACAGTAGAGACCCAGTACTTC
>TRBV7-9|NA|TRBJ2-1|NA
CASSYYPLEQFF
TGTGCCAGCAGCTACTACCCACTTGAGCAGTTCTTC
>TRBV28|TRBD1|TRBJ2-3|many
CASSLTGDRTDTQYF
TGTGCCAGCAGTTTAACTGGGGACAGAACAGATACGCAGTATTTT
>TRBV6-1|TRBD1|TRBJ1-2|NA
CATPLRTGGTQDYGYTF
TGTGCCACCCCACTTAGGACAGGGGGTACCCAAGACTATGGCTACACCTTC
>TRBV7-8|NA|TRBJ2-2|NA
CASSSYGLSNTGELFF
TGTGCCAGCAGCTCCTACGGACTTTCGAACACCGGGGAGCTGTTTTTT
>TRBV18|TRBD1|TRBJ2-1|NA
CASSPNRQGSEQFF
TGTGCCAGCTCACCGAACCGACAGGGGAGTGAGCAGTTCTTC
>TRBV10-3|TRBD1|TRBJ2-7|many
CAIMQDRGYEQYF
TGTGCCATCATGCAGGACAGGGGCTACGAGCAGTACTTC
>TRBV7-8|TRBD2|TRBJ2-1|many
CASSFSGSIYEQFF
TGTGCCAGCAGCTTTAGCGGGAGTATCTATGAGCAGTTCTTC
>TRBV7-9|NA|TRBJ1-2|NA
CASSSGRDGYTF
TGTGCCAGCAGCTCCGGGAGGGATGGCTACACCTTC
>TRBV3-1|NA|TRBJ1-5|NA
CASSLATVGQPQHF
TGTGCCAGCAGTCTCGCCACCGTCGGGCAGCCCCAGCATTTT
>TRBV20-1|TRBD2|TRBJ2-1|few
CSATPTSGTYNEQFF
TGCAGTGCAACCCCTACGAGCGGGACGTACAATGAGCAGTTCTTC
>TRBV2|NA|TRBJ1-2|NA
CASSAPEGYGYTF
TGTGCCAGCAGTGCCCCCGAGGGATATGGCTACACCTTC
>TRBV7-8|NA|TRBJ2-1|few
CASSSDTGLGNEQFF
TGTGCCAGCAGCTCAGACACAGGGTTGGGAAATGAGCAGTTCTTC
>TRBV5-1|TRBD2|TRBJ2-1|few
CASSVLAGGGGEQFF
TGCGCCAGCAGCGTACTAGCGGGGGGCGGTGGTGAGCAGTTCTTC
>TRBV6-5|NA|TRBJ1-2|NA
CASKLGSVTMDYGYTF
TGTGCCAGCAAATTGGGTTCAGTGACTATGGACTATGGCTACACCTTC
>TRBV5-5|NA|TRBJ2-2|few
CASSLKGLGPGELFF
TGTGCCAGCAGCTTGAAGGGGTTGGGCCCCGGGGAGCTGTTTTTT
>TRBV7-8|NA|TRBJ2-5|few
CASSLSLGRLAYF
TGTGCCAGCAGCTTATCCCTAGGGAGGCTGGCTTACTTC
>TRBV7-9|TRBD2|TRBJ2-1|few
CASSSTGRAQDEQFF
TGTGCCAGCAGCTCAACCGGGAGGGCACAGGATGAGCAGTTCTTC
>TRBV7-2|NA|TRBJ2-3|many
CASSLVFGIVTDTQYF
TGTGCCAGCAGCTTAGTATTCGGGATAGTAACAGATACGCAGTATTTT
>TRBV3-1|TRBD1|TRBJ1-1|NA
CASSQPQGRRFF
TGTGCCAGCAGCCAACCACAGGGGCGTCGCTTCTTT
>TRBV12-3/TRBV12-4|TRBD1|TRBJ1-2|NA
CASSLGGQGEDTF
TGTGCCAGCAGTTTGGGAGGACAGGGGGAGGACACCTTC
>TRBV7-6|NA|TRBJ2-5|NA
CASSHEGPETQYF
TGTGCCAGCAGCCATGAGGGGCCAGAGACCCAGTACTTC
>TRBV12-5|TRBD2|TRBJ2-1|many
CASDLGGRGEQFF
TGTGCTAGTGACCTGGGCGGGAGGGGTGAGCAGTTCTTC
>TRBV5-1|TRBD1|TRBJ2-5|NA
CASTGQGPQETQYF
TGCGCCAGCACCGGACAGGGACCTCAAGAGACCCAGTACTTC
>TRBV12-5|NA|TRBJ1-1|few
CASGLPLEAFF
TGTGCTAGTGGTTTGCCTCTCGAAGCTTTCTTT
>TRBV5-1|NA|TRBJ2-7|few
CASSLNSATYEQYF
TGCGCCAGCAGCTTGAATAGCGCAACCTACGAGCAGTACTTC
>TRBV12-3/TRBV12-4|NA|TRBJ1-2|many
CASSRIEDGYTF
TGTGCCAGCAGCCGGATAGAGGATGGCTACACCTTC
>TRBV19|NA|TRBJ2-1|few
CASSSERNNEQFF
TGTGCCAGTAGTAGCGAGCGCAACAATGAGCAGTTCTTC
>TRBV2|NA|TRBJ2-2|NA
CASSSIREGGELFF
TGTGCCAGCAGCTCTATTCGGGAAGGCGGGGAGCTGTTTTTT
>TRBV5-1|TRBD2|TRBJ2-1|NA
CASTRTLAGYNEQFF
TGCGCCAGTACGCGAACGCTAGCGGGTTACAATGAGCAGTTCTTC
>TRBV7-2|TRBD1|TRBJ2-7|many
CASSSPGQGSYEQYF
TGTGCCAGCAGCTCCCCGGGACAGGGCTCCTACGAGCAGTACTTC
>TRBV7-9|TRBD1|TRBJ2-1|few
CASNPGQGTKNEQFF
TGTGCCAGCAACCCGGGACAGGGGACGAAAAATGAGCAGTTCTTC
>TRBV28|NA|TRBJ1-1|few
CASSQASPGEAFF
TGTGCCAGCAGCCAGGCCAGTCCGGGTGAAGCTTTCTTT
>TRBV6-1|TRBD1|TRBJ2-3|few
CASSNRGSVGDTQYF
TGTGCCAGCAGCAACAGGGGGTCGGTCGGAGATACGCAGTATTTT
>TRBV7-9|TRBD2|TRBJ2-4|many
CASTGGSGNLAKNIQYF
TGTGCCAGCACTGGGGGTAGCGGGAACTTAGCCAAAAACATTCAGTACTTC
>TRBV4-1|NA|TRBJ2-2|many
CASSQQTANTGELFF
TGCGCCAGCAGCCAGCAGACCGCGAACACCGGGGAGCTGTTTTTT
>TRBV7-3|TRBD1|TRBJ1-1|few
CASSSGDRSPFF
TGTGCCAGCAGCTCTGGGGACAGATCCCCCTTCTTT
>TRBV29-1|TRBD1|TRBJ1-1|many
CSVEAQGGAEAFF
TGCAGCGTTGAAGCACAGGGGGGGGCTGAAGCTTTCTTT
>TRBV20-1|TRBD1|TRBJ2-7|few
CSARPDREQYF
TGCAGTGCTAGGCCGGACAGGGAGCAGTACTTC
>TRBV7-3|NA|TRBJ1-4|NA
CASRLTWSRREGEKLFF
TGTGCCAGCAGATTAACGTGGAGTCGCAGGGAAGGAGAAAAACTGTTTTTT